Each of the 11 T cell receptor beta chains below was sequenced from the same sample in a study of T cell changes during pregnancy in multiple sclerosis. TCRdb's table, derived via immunoSEQ multiplex PCR, lists solely in-frame clones and lacks some. The sample lists roughly 40,000 clones, around nine tenths seen once, with approximately 0.62% in the top ten. This material consisted of CD4+ T cells from peripheral blood mononuclear cells, taken in the first trimester of pregnancy. Receptor source: a female donor with multiple sclerosis, enrolled in a pregnancy study.

The J gene is TRBJ2-3, the V gene TRBV7-9, with D perhaps matching TRBD2 (5 bases). CDR1 is SEHNR and CDR2 is FQNEAQ in the germline V gene (reference sequence). Between the trimmed V and J ends, which lost 5 bases and 4 bases, there was a span of 13 bases. The CDR3 has 14 amino acids. CDR3 coding DNA: TGTGCCAGCAGCCTAAATCGAGGGCCAGATACGCAGTATTTT. It yields the protein CASSLNRGPDTQYF.

The chain joins TRBV6-6 to TRBJ1-5; unclear D gene. The length of the CDR3 is 14 residues. Trimming cost V 0 bases and J 7 bases, with 10 bases left between them. Looked up from germline, CDR1 is MNHNY and CDR2 is SVGAGI (reference sequence). This CDR3 reads CASSYSEFWQPQHF. In nucleotides, the CDR3 is TGTGCCAGCAGTTACTCGGAGTTTTGGCAGCCCCAGCATTTT.

The CDR3 reads CASSSPRDSPYEQYF. CDR3 DNA sequence: TGCGCCAGCAGCTCCCCCCGGGACTCACCCTACGAGCAGTACTTC. The chain links TRBV5-1 to TRBJ2-7, with D possibly TRBD2 on 6 matching bases. Germline V gene data show CDR1 as SGHRS and CDR2 as YFSETQ. The CDR3 covers 15 residues. The ends were cut back, 3 bases at V and 2 bases at J, with 15 bases in the middle. Full variable domain (outside the CDR3, taken from reference TRBV5-1 and TRBJ2-7): KAGVTQTPRYLIKTRGQQVTLSCSPISGHRSVSWYQQTPGQGLQFLFEYFSETQRNKGNFPGRFSGRQFSNSRSEMNVSTLELGDSALYLCASSSPRDSPYEQYFGPGTRLTVT.

J is TRBJ2-2 and V is TRBV7-2, with 9 bases that match TRBD1. V dropped 10 bases and J dropped 3; count of bases not matched to a gene: 9. In germline, CDR1 is SGHTA, CDR2 FQGNSA. The CDR3 loop spans 15 amino acids. The CDR3 reads CATERDRVDTGELFF. Here the CDR3 DNA reads TGTGCCACAGAACGGGACAGGGTAGACACCGGGGAGCTGTTTTTT.

The chain links TRBV6-1 to TRBJ1-4, with D possibly matching TRBD1 (5 bases). This CDR3 has 17 residues. V shed 0 bases and J shed 7 bases, with 18 bases lying between them. Germline V CDR1 and CDR2: MNHNS, SASEGT. CDR3: CASSEAAQGLFGEKLFF. DNA of the CDR3: TGTGCCAGCAGTGAAGCTGCGCAGGGTTTATTCGGTGAAAAACTGTTTTTT.

The chain links TRBV19 to TRBJ2-2; TRBD2 might be the D (6 bases). Between the trimmed V and J ends, which lost 9 bases and 4 bases, there was a span of 18 bases. Germline lookup yields CDR1 LNHDA and CDR2 SQIVND (reference sequence). The CDR3 sequence is 15 residues long. DNA for the CDR3: TGTGCCAGCGACCCGGGACTGCGAGTCACCGGGGAGCTGTTTTTT. Translation: CASDPGLRVTGELFF.

The chain employs TRBV5-1 and TRBJ2-1; 10 nucleotides match TRBD1. The CDR3 runs 14 residues. The germline gives CDR1 SGHRS, CDR2 YFSETQ. The V segment lost 4 bases and the J segment 7 bases; nucleotides outside the gene matches: 5. CDR3 sequence reads: CASSQPGQGNEQFF. The CDR3 DNA is TGCGCCAGCAGCCAACCGGGACAGGGGAATGAGCAGTTCTTC.

The chain is built from TRBV2 and TRBJ2-7; D might be TRBD2 (6 bases). The CDR3 is 13 amino acids. Per germline, CDR1 SNHLY and CDR2 FYNNEI. V gave up 8 bases and J gave up 0 bases, with 11 bases separating them. The CDR3 loop reads CASSSGSSYEQYF. CDR3 DNA sequence: TGTGCCAGCTCCTCCGGGAGCTCCTACGAGCAGTACTTC.

The gene calls are TRBV7-8 and TRBJ2-5; 12 positions agree with TRBD2. Unmatched junction bases numbered 10, after V lost 1 base and J lost 4 bases. Germline CDR1 reads SGHVS; CDR2 reads FQNEAQ. CDR3 size: 18 residues. The CDR3 bases are TGTGCCAGCAGCTTAGGGGCTAGCGGGAGGGGAAGGGGAGAGACCCAGTACTTC. Its protein is CASSLGASGRGRGETQYF. Using reference TRBV7-8 and TRBJ2-5 for the parts outside the CDR3, the full variable domain is GAGVSQSPRYKVAKRGQDVALRCDPISGHVSLFWYQQALGQGPEFLTYFQNEAQLDKSGLPSDRFFAERPEGSVSTLKIQRTQQEDSAVYLCASSLGASGRGRGETQYFGPGTRLLVL.

The chain links TRBV7-2 to TRBJ2-1; 7 bases match TRBD2. Germline CDR1 is SGHTA and CDR2 is FQGNSA. V lost 6 bases and J lost 7; bases outside the gene matches: 3. This CDR3 has 12 amino acids. The CDR3 sequence is CASRPGGNEQFF. As DNA, the CDR3 is TGTGCCAGCAGGCCCGGGGGGAATGAGCAGTTCTTC.

The chain employs TRBV6-5 and TRBJ2-5; 7 bases fit TRBD2. The germline V gene has CDR1 MNHEY and CDR2 SVGAGI. J lost 7 bases, V lost 6 bases, and 11 bases had no gene match. This CDR3 is 14 amino acids long. The CDR3 DNA reads TGTGCCAGCAGAGCTAGCGGACTGAAGACGACCCAGTACTTC. Encoded protein: CASRASGLKTTQYF.